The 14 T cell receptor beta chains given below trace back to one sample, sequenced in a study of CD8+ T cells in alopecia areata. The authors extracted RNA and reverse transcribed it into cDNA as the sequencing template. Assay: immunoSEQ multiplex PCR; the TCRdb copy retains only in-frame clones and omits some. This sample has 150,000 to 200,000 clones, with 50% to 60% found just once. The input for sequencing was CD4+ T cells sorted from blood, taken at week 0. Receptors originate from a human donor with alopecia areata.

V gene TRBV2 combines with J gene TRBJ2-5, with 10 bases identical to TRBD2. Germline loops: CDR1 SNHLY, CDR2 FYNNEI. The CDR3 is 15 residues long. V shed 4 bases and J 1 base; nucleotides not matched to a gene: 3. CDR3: CASSVAGGIQETQYF. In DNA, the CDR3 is TGTGCCAGCAGTGTAGCGGGGGGCATCCAAGAGACCCAGTACTTC.

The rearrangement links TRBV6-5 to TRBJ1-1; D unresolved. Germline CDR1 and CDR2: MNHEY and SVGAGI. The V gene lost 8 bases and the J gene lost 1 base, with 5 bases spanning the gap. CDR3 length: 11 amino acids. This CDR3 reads CASEGNTEAFF. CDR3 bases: TGTGCCAGCGAAGGGAACACTGAAGCTTTCTTT.

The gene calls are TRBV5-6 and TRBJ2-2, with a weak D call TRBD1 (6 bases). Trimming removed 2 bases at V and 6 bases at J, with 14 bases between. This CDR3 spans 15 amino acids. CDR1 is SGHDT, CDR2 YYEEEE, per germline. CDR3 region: CASSFNRVLAGELFF. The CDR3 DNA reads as TGTGCCAGCAGCTTCAACAGGGTTTTGGCCGGGGAGCTGTTTTTT.

As DNA, the CDR3 is TGCAGCGCCCGACGCCGGGACAGGGGAACTGAAGCTTTCTTT. This codes for CSARRRDRGTEAFF. The V call is TRBV29-1, the J call TRBJ1-1, with 10 bases lining up with TRBD1. The germline gives CDR1 SQVTM, CDR2 ANQGSEA. The CDR3 length is 14 residues. Losses at the gene ends were 7 bases for V and 5 bases for J; bases not matched to a gene: 10.

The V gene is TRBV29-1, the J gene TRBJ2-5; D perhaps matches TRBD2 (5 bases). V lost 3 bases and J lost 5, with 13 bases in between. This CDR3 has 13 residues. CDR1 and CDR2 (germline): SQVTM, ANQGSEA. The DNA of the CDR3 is TGCAGCGTTGATAGCGAATCTGGGGAGACCCAGTACTTC. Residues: CSVDSESGETQYF.

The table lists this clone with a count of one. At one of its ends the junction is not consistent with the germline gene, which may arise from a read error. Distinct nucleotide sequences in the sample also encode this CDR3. CDR3 protein: CSAGQVNQPQHF. CDR3 DNA: TGCAGCGCGGGACAGGTCAATCAGCCCCAGCACTTT. The V and J genes are TRBV29-1 and TRBJ1-5, with 8 bases matching TRBD1. The CDR3 consists of 12 residues. Per the germline V gene, CDR1 is SQVTM and CDR2 is ANQGSEA. Full variable domain (rest looked up from reference TRBV29-1 and TRBJ1-5): SAVISQKPSRDICQRGTSLTIQCQVDSQVTMMFWYRQQPGQSLTLIATANQGSEATYESGFVIDKFPISRPNLTFSTLTVSNMSPEDSSIYLCSAGQVNQPQHFGDGTRLSIL.

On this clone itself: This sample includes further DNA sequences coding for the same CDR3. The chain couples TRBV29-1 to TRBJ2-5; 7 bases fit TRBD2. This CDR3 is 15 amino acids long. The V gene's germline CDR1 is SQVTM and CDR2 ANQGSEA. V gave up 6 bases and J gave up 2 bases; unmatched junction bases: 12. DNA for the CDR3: TGCAGCGTACGCCGCGGGGGAGGACCTCAAGAGACCCAGTACTTC. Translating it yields CSVRRGGGPQETQYF. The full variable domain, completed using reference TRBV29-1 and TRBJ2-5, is SAVISQKPSRDICQRGTSLTIQCQVDSQVTMMFWYRQQPGQSLTLIATANQGSEATYESGFVIDKFPISRPNLTFSTLTVSNMSPEDSSIYLCSVRRGGGPQETQYFGPGTRLLVL.

The CDR3 loop reads CASSGPALSRYNEQFF. The CDR3 DNA is TGTGCCAGCAGTGGGCCCGCCCTTTCACGCTACAATGAGCAGTTCTTC. This chain links TRBV25-1 with TRBJ2-1; the D is unclear. V was shortened by 4 bases and J by 3 bases, with 16 bases between the two germline ends. The germline CDR1 and CDR2 sequences are MGHDK and SYGVNS. The CDR3 runs to 16 residues. Full variable domain (remainder filled in from reference TRBV25-1 and TRBJ2-1): EADIYQTPRYLVIGTGKKITLECSQTMGHDKMYWYQQDPGMELHLIHYSYGVNSTEKGDLSSESTVSRIRTEHFPLTLESARPSHTSQYLCASSGPALSRYNEQFFGPGTRLTVL.

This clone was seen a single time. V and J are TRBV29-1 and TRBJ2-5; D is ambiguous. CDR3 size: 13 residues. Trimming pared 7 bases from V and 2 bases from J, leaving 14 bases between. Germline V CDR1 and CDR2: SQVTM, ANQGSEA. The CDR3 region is CSGSGIGQETQYF. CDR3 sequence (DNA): TGCAGCGGGTCCGGAATAGGACAAGAGACCCAGTACTTC.

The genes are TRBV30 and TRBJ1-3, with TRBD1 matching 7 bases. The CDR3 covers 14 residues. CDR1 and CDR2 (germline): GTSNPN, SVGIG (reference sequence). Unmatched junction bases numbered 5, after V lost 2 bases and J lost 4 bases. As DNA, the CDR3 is TGTGCCTGGAGTTTACAGGGGATCGGAAACACCATATATTTT. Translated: CAWSLQGIGNTIYF.

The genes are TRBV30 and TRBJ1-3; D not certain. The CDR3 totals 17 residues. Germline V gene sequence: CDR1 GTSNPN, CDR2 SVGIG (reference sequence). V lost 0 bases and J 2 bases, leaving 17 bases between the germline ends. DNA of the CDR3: TGTGCCTGGAGTGTTACACGGACCCCTAAAGCTGGAAACACCATATATTTT. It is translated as CAWSVTRTPKAGNTIYF.

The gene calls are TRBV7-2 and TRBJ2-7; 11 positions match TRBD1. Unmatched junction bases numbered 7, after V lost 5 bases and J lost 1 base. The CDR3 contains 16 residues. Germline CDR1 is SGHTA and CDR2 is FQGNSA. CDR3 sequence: CASSPVGDRGSYEQYF. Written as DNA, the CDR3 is TGTGCCAGCAGCCCGGTCGGGGACAGGGGGTCCTACGAGCAGTACTTC.

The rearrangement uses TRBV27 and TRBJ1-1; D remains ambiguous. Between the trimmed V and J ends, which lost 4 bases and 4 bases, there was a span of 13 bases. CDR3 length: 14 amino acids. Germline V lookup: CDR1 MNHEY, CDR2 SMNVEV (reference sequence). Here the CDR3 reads CASSSQVPSTEAFF. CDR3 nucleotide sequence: TGTGCCAGCAGTTCCCAGGTCCCGAGCACTGAAGCTTTCTTT.

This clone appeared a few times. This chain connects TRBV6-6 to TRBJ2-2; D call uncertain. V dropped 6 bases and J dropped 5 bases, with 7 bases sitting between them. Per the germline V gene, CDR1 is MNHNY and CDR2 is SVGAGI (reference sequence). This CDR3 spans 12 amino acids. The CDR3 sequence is CASRLGTGELFF. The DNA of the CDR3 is TGTGCCAGCAGACTCGGTACCGGGGAGCTGTTTTTT.